The clone carrying this T cell receptor beta chain was recorded many times. RNA transcripts gave rise to amplified TCR beta CDR3 regions. When the TCR CDR3 underwent first-round RT-PCR, the HTBI primer set was used. TCRdb fed the multiplex PCR reads into MiXCR, producing one record per CDR3 protein. Among approximately 720,000 distinct CDR3 sequences, 15% to 20% were seen once, and the ten largest hold approximately 16%. The sample comes from a study of T cells in Graves' hyperthyroidism and ophthalmopathy. Trimming took 1 base from V and 2 from J, leaving 3 bases between them. The CDR3 length is 12 residues. The V gene's germline CDR1 is DFQATT and CDR2 SNEGSKA (reference sequence).

The source is a woman in her forties or fifties with Graves' hyperthyroidism that later progressed to Graves' ophthalmopathy. The J gene is TRBJ1-5, the V gene TRBV20-1; D is uncertain. Material: blood. The CDR3 loop is CSARAGNQPQHF. As DNA, the CDR3 is TGCAGTGCTAGAGCCGGCAATCAGCCCCAGCATTTT.